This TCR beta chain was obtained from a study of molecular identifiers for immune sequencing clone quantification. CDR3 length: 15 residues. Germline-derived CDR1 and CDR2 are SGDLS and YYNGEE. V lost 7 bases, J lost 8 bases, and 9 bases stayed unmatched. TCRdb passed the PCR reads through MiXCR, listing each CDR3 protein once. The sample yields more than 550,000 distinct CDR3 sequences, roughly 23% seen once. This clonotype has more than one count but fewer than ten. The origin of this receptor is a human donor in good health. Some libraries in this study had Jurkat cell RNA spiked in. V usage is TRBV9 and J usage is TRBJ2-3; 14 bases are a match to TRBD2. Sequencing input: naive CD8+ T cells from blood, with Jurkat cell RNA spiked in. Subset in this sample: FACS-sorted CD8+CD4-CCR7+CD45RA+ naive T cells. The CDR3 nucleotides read TGTGCCAGCGACGGGACTAGCGGGGGAGGGGCTACGCAGTATTTT. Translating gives CASDGTSGGGATQYF.